This TCR beta chain was captured by sequencing in a study of cytomegalovirus exposure and HLA in healthy donors. With regard to this clone: The antigen is unknown.

The PCR made use of 60 Vbeta and 13 Jbeta primers. The table came from immunoSEQ multiplex PCR; TCRdb's copy has only in-frame clones and leaves some out. This table holds 160,000 or so clones, approximately 80% found once. Study-wide points: Presence/absence analyses treated sequencing depth as roughly uniform across donors. Cytomegalovirus-associated status was assigned to fewer than 200 TCR beta chains.

This TCR was sampled from a male donor in good health and CMV-seropositive. Sequencing input: PBMCs.

The CDR3 DNA sequence: TGTGCCAGCAGTAGCGGGGGCACTGAAGCTTTCTTT. This gives the protein CASSSGGTEAFF. This chain connects TRBV27 to TRBJ1-1; maybe TRBD1 (5 bases). This CDR3 is built from 12 residues. Trimming took 5 bases from V and 4 from J, leaving 8 bases between them. Germline V gene lookup returns CDR1 MNHEY and CDR2 SMNVEV (reference sequence).